The 9 T cell receptor beta chains reported below all come from one sample, sequenced in a study of control samples from healthy donors and cancer patients (dated by TCRdb to about 2020). Libraries came from the immunoSEQ multiplex PCR assay. The clones in this table, taken by TCRdb from immuneACCESS, are in-frame only. Not every clone is retained; where verified, under half of the shortfall comes from an unresolved V gene, and the cause of the rest is unknown. For this sample the table gives around 80,000 clones, of which over 85% were detected only once. Less than 7% of the sample is held by the ten biggest clonotypes. Sequences were obtained from blood. Receptor source: a man in his forties or fifties in good health.

This clone was counted between two and nine times. The chain links TRBV10-1 to TRBJ2-7, with a tentative D call TRBD1 (6 bases). With 6 bases removed from V and 0 bases from J, the gap between germline ends came to 6 bases. This CDR3 region has 12 residues. The germline V gene encodes CDR1 WNHNN and CDR2 SYGVQD (reference sequence). The chain's CDR3 is CASRDSSYEQYF. In nucleotides, the CDR3 is TGCGCCAGCAGGGACAGCTCCTACGAGCAGTACTTC.

The chain carries TRBV5-4 and TRBJ1-1, with a weak D call TRBD1 (5 bases). The CDR3 extends over 13 amino acids. From germline, CDR1 is SGHNT and CDR2 YYREEE (reference sequence). The ends were cut back, 3 bases at V and 4 bases at J, with 10 bases in the middle. The CDR3 loop is CASSSGTSTEAFF. CDR3 nucleotides: TGTGCCAGCAGCTCCGGGACTTCCACTGAAGCTTTCTTT.

The V and J genes are TRBV4-1 and TRBJ1-4; D remains unclear. This CDR3 has 16 amino acids. Trimming removed 1 base at V and 5 bases at J, with 14 bases between. CDR1 is MGHRA and CDR2 is YSYEKL in the germline V gene. The CDR3 reads CASSQVGPSPNEKLFF. CDR3 sequence (DNA): TGCGCCAGCAGCCAAGTCGGACCCAGCCCCAATGAAAAACTGTTTTTT.

This chain links TRBV10-3 with TRBJ2-5; 7 bases are a match to TRBD1. CDR1 and CDR2 (germline): ENHRY, SYGVKD. CDR3 length: 14 residues. The junction had 6 bases not matched to a gene; V was cut back by 6 bases and J by 2 bases. The CDR3 DNA reads TGTGCCATCAGCGATGGGACAGCTCAAGAGACCCAGTACTTC. Its protein product is CAISDGTAQETQYF.

The chain uses TRBV30 and TRBJ1-4; D not certain. Trimming removed 2 bases at V and 0 bases at J, with 10 bases between. CDR3 length: 15 residues. CDR1 is GTSNPN and CDR2 is SVGIG in the germline V gene (reference sequence). CDR3 region: CAWSLGVATNEKLFF. CDR3 sequence (DNA): TGTGCCTGGAGTCTTGGGGTTGCAACTAATGAAAAACTGTTTTTT. Combining the CDR3 with reference TRBV30 and TRBJ1-4 gives the whole variable domain SQTIHQWPATLVQPVGSPLSLECTVEGTSNPNLYWYRQAAGRGLQLLFYSVGIGQISSEVPQNLSASRPQDRQFILSSKKLLLSDSGFYLCAWSLGVATNEKLFFGSGTQLSVL.

The chain joins TRBV30 to TRBJ1-4; the match to TRBD1 covers 7 bases. From germline, CDR1 is GTSNPN and CDR2 SVGIG (reference sequence). CDR3 length: 15 amino acids. V dropped 1 base and J dropped 7; count of bases not matched to a gene: 9. The CDR3 DNA follows: TGTGCCTGGAGTGAGATGACAGGGACGGGTGAAAAACTGTTTTTT. This sequence encodes CAWSEMTGTGEKLFF.

The rearrangement joins TRBV4-1 to TRBJ2-1, with 7 bases that match TRBD1. Trimming at V came to 5 bases and at J to 6 bases, leaving 7 bases not matched to a gene. The CDR3 totals 14 residues. The germline CDR1 and CDR2 sequences are MGHRA and YSYEKL. The DNA of the CDR3 is TGCGCCAGCAGCAATCGACAGGGTATCAATGAGCAGTTCTTC. This codes for CASSNRQGINEQFF.

The chain has TRBV7-8 and TRBJ2-3, with TRBD2 as a possible D gene (5 bases). In germline, CDR1 is SGHVS, CDR2 FQNEAQ. V was shortened by 5 bases and J by 2 bases, with 14 bases between the two germline ends. The CDR3 consists of 15 residues. Here the CDR3 DNA reads TGTGCCAGCAGCCTTGGACTGAGCGCCACAGATACGCAGTATTTT. Residues: CASSLGLSATDTQYF.

The chain combines TRBV19 with TRBJ1-4; no clear D gene. From germline, CDR1 is LNHDA and CDR2 SQIVND (reference sequence). The CDR3 sequence is 16 residues long. Trimming shortened V by 1 base and J by 5 bases, and 14 bases separated the two germline ends. DNA of the CDR3: TGTGCCAGTAGTATAGGTGGCCCCGGGAGAAATGAAAAACTGTTTTTT. Translated, it gives CASSIGGPGRNEKLFF.